Presented here are 5 T cell receptor beta chains from one specimen sequenced in a study of beta chain features in type 1 diabetes. The investigators reverse transcribed all of the isolated RNA, so they sequenced expressed TCRB transcripts. The method was immunoSEQ multiplex PCR; TCRdb's version includes in-frame clones alone and lacks a portion of them. Of around 430,000 clones in the sample, over 25% were seen once. The material sequenced was naive CD4+ T cells from blood. Receptor source: a man younger than 35 in good health.

V is TRBV10-3 and J is TRBJ2-7; D is perhaps TRBD1 or TRBD2 (7 bases each). Germline CDR1 and CDR2: ENHRY and SYGVKD. This CDR3 spans 16 amino acids. V dropped 3 bases and J dropped 4 bases, with 19 bases sitting between them. The CDR3 DNA is TGTGCCATCAGTGACCCCGGGGAGGGGGCGCAGTACGAGCAGTACTTC. As protein: CAISDPGEGAQYEQYF.

The J gene is TRBJ2-1, the V gene TRBV6-5, with unresolved D. This CDR3 has 11 residues. CDR1 and CDR2 from the germline V gene are MNHEY and SVGAGI. Between the trimmed V and J ends, which lost 6 bases and 10 bases, there was a span of 10 bases. The CDR3 DNA reads as TGTGCCAGCAGGTCTACGCGGGAGCAGTTCTTC. Amino acid sequence: CASRSTREQFF.

This clone was detected only a few times. The chain uses TRBV6-5 and TRBJ2-4; 10 bases fit TRBD2. This CDR3 has 14 amino acids. In germline, CDR1 is MNHEY, CDR2 SVGAGI. V lost 5 bases and J lost 8; bases outside the gene matches: 6. The chain's CDR3 is CASSRTSGIHIQYF. CDR3 DNA: TGTGCCAGCAGTCGGACTAGCGGCATTCACATTCAGTACTTC.

In regard to this clone: Other DNA variants within this sample encode the same CDR3. The J gene is TRBJ2-7, the V gene TRBV20-1; TRBD2 might be the D (5 bases). Germline V gene sequence: CDR1 DFQATT, CDR2 SNEGSKA (reference sequence). Trimming removed 7 bases at V and 0 bases at J, with 7 bases between. CDR3 size: 11 residues. In DNA, the CDR3 is TGCAGTGGAGGGAGCTCCTACGAGCAGTACTTC. Amino acids: CSGGSSYEQYF.

J is TRBJ1-2 and V is TRBV27; 8 nucleotides align to TRBD1. This CDR3 contains 15 residues. Germline V lookup: CDR1 MNHEY, CDR2 SMNVEV (reference sequence). With V trimmed by 5 bases and J by 5 bases, 10 bases remained unmatched. The CDR3 nucleotides read TGTGCCAGCAGTCCAGCAGGGACAGGAAGATATGGCTACACCTTC. This encodes CASSPAGTGRYGYTF.